Shown below are 22 T cell receptor beta chains from a single sample sequenced in a study of blood T cell repertoires in COVID-19. Measured with immunoSEQ multiplex PCR; TCRdb has only the in-frame clones, and not every one. The sample has roughly 240,000 clones, about 89% seen once. Sequencing was done on a sample of peripheral blood. These receptors were taken from a woman aged 55 to 70 who had recovered from COVID-19.

The V and J genes are TRBV27 and TRBJ1-4; D may be TRBD1 (6 bases). Trimming stripped 6 bases from V and 3 bases from J, with 17 bases between. CDR1 and CDR2 (germline): MNHEY, SMNVEV (reference sequence). The length of the CDR3 is 16 residues. CDR3 nucleotides: TGTGCCAGCAGCCACACTCAACGGACAGCTAATGAAAAACTGTTTTTT. Translated, it gives CASSHTQRTANEKLFF.

J is TRBJ1-1 and V is TRBV7-9; TRBD1 might be the D (6 bases). The CDR3 is 15 amino acids. Trimming shortened V by 3 bases and J by 4 bases, and 15 bases separated the two germline ends. Germline lookup yields CDR1 SEHNR and CDR2 FQNEAQ (reference sequence). CDR3 loop: CASSFEGGPGTEAFF. The CDR3 region has the DNA TGTGCCAGCAGCTTCGAGGGGGGGCCGGGCACTGAAGCTTTCTTT.

The chain carries TRBV3-1 (or the pseudogene TRBV3-2) and TRBJ2-5, with D maybe TRBD2 (5 bases). The CDR3 runs to 13 residues. Germline CDR1 reads LGHDT; CDR2 reads YNNKEL (reference sequence). V gave up 4 bases and J gave up 5 bases, with 11 bases separating them. CDR3 protein: CASSRQREETQYF. The DNA for the CDR3 is TGTGCCAGCAGCCGGCAGAGGGAGGAGACCCAGTACTTC.

The chain joins TRBV3-1 (or the pseudogene TRBV3-2) to TRBJ1-6, with D possibly matching TRBD1 (5 bases). CDR1 is LGHDT, CDR2 YNNKEL, per germline (reference sequence). The CDR3 has 15 amino acids. Between the trimmed V and J ends, which lost 1 base and 10 bases, there was a span of 14 bases. CDR3 DNA: TGTGCCAGCAGCCAAGTTTGGTCAGGGATGTCACCCCTCCACTTT. Its translation is CASSQVWSGMSPLHF.

The chain joins TRBV2 to TRBJ1-1; 9 bases line up with TRBD1. CDR3 length: 15 amino acids. Trimming took 1 base from V and 0 from J; bases not matched to a gene: 0. Germline CDR1 and CDR2: SNHLY and FYNNEI. The CDR3 loop reads CASSEGQGVNTEAFF. CDR3 coding DNA: TGTGCCAGCAGTGAAGGACAGGGGGTGAACACTGAAGCTTTCTTT.

The chain recombines TRBV19 with TRBJ2-6; 7 bases are a match to TRBD2. With 7 bases clipped from V and 2 bases from J, the junction kept 14 bases outside the gene matches. This CDR3 region has 18 residues. Germline lookup yields CDR1 LNHDA and CDR2 SQIVND (reference sequence). The CDR3 here is CASTPHDAGVPGANVLTF. CDR3 nucleotide sequence: TGTGCCAGTACCCCCCACGACGCGGGAGTGCCTGGGGCCAACGTCCTGACTTTC. Drawing the rest from reference TRBV19 and TRBJ2-6, the complete variable domain is DGGITQSPKYLFRKEGQNVTLSCEQNLNHDAMYWYRQDPGQGLRLIYYSQIVNDFQKGDIAEGYSVSREKKESFPLTVTSAQKNPTAFYLCASTPHDAGVPGANVLTFGAGSRLTVL.

This rearrangement joins TRBV28 to TRBJ1-2, with 8 bases fitting TRBD1. The ends lost 3 bases at V and 6 bases at J; junction bases unmatched: 6. Germline CDR1 is MDHEN and CDR2 is SYDVKM. CDR3 length equals 14 residues. The CDR3 loop reads CASSLLAGGHGYTF. The CDR3 nucleotides read TGTGCCAGCAGTTTGCTTGCAGGGGGCCATGGCTACACCTTC.

This clone was picked up a small number of times. Other DNA sequences from this sample encode an identical CDR3 as well. The chain recombines TRBV27 with TRBJ1-1; maybe TRBD1 (5 bases). CDR3 size: 14 residues. The germline gives CDR1 MNHEY, CDR2 SMNVEV (reference sequence). Between the trimmed V and J ends, which lost 2 bases and 1 base, there was a span of 8 bases. CDR3 DNA: TGTGCCAGCAGTTTACACAGGAGGAACACTGAAGCTTTCTTT. Encoded protein: CASSLHRRNTEAFF.

The chain recombines TRBV18 with TRBJ2-6, with D tentatively TRBD1 (5 bases). Deletions cut 4 bases from V and 4 bases from J, with 11 bases between. CDR1 is KGHSH, CDR2 LQKENI, per germline. The CDR3 runs 15 residues. The DNA of the CDR3 is TGTGCCAGCTCACTCCAGGGTACCGGGGCCAACGTCCTGACTTTC. The encoded protein is CASSLQGTGANVLTF.

This clone was observed a handful of times. The rearrangement links TRBV15 to TRBJ1-6; D possibly corresponds to TRBD1 (6 bases). The CDR3 covers 16 residues. V dropped 3 bases and J dropped 10 bases, with 19 bases sitting between them. The germline V gene encodes CDR1 LNHNV and CDR2 YYDKDF (reference sequence). CDR3 DNA: TGTGCCACCAGCAGCACGGTCGGGGGGGCTGGGTCACCCCTCCACTTT. Translating gives CATSSTVGGAGSPLHF.

The chain carries TRBV7-2 and TRBJ2-1; 15 positions agree with TRBD2. CDR3 size: 15 residues. V gave up 5 bases and J gave up 10 bases; unmatched junction bases: 6. In germline, CDR1 is SGHTA, CDR2 FQGNSA. This CDR3 is CASSPGLAGGLEQFF. As DNA, the CDR3 is TGTGCCAGCAGCCCAGGACTAGCGGGGGGGCTGGAGCAGTTCTTC.

The rearrangement joins TRBV29-1 to TRBJ2-5; 11 nucleotides align to TRBD2. V shed 6 bases, J shed 3 bases, and the junction held 3 bases outside the gene matches. CDR1 is SQVTM and CDR2 is ANQGSEA in the germline V gene. CDR3 length equals 13 residues. CDR3 sequence: CSVLAGGKETQYF. The CDR3 bases are TGCAGCGTGTTAGCGGGGGGGAAAGAGACCCAGTACTTC.

V and J are TRBV28 and TRBJ1-4, with D unresolved. This CDR3 spans 11 amino acids. Deletions cut 2 bases from V and 8 bases from J, with 3 bases between. The germline CDR1 and CDR2 sequences are MDHEN and SYDVKM. The CDR3 spells CASSLREKLFF. CDR3 nucleotide sequence: TGTGCCAGCAGTTTACGGGAAAAACTGTTTTTT.

This sequence joins TRBV9 and TRBJ2-7, with TRBD1 matching 11 bases. The CDR3 length is 19 residues. V trimming: 0 bases; J trimming: 4 bases; junction bases outside the gene matches: 15. Germline V lookup: CDR1 SGDLS, CDR2 YYNGEE. The CDR3 sequence: CASSVAPLSRGTGGYEQYF. CDR3 nucleotide sequence: TGTGCCAGCAGCGTAGCCCCCCTAAGTCGCGGGACAGGGGGATACGAGCAGTACTTC.

The V gene is TRBV7-6, the J gene TRBJ2-5; TRBD2 matches 7 bases. CDR1 and CDR2 (germline): SGHVS, FNYEAQ. This CDR3 contains 18 residues. After removal of 3 bases from V and 2 bases from J, the junction contained 15 bases not matched to a gene. CDR3 nucleotide sequence: TGTGCCAGCAGCTTGCTACTCCAGACTAGGGGAGGGCAAGAGACCCAGTACTTC. Protein product: CASSLLLQTRGGQETQYF.

The sample holds one count of this clone. This chain's CDR3 is CASRPDSYEQYF. CDR3 in DNA: TGTGCCAGCAGGCCAGACAGCTACGAGCAGTACTTC. The chain employs TRBV12-3 or TRBV12-4 and TRBJ2-7, with D possibly TRBD1 on 5 matching bases. The CDR3 is 12 residues long. V shed 6 bases and J shed 3 bases, with 9 bases lying between them.

The chain carries TRBV19 and TRBJ1-5, with D possibly being TRBD1 (5 bases). This CDR3 is 14 amino acids long. Germline CDR1 LNHDA, CDR2 SQIVND (reference sequence). Trimming cost V 8 bases and J 3 bases, with 14 bases left between them. The CDR3 DNA reads as TGTGCCAGTGGGGCGGGGCGGTACAATCAGCCCCAGCATTTT. Translating it yields CASGAGRYNQPQHF.

This chain uses TRBV23-1 with TRBJ2-7, with 8 bases lining up with TRBD1. Being an ORF, TRBV23-1 has a function that is uncertain. The CDR3 spans 10 residues. V shed 10 bases and J 9 bases; nucleotides not matched to a gene: 5. The CDR3 here is CAIPGQVQYF. CDR3 nucleotide sequence: TGCGCCATCCCGGGACAGGTGCAGTACTTC.

The genes are TRBV5-1 and TRBJ2-3; D is ambiguous. The V end lost 2 bases, the J end lost 4 bases, and 5 bases lay between the germline ends. CDR3 size: 12 residues. CDR1 SGHRS and CDR2 YFSETQ come from the germline V gene. The chain's CDR3 is CASSLQPDTQYF. The CDR3 nucleotides read TGCGCCAGCAGCTTACAGCCAGATACGCAGTATTTT.

V is TRBV6-2 or TRBV6-3 and J is TRBJ2-2; D may be TRBD2 (6 bases). The CDR3 extends over 18 amino acids. Trimming took 3 bases from V and 2 from J, leaving 19 bases between them. Germline V gives CDR1 MNHEY, CDR2 SVGEGT. CDR3 residues: CASSYRVWRGKNTGELFF. CDR3 bases: TGTGCCAGCAGTTATAGGGTTTGGCGGGGAAAAAACACCGGGGAGCTGTTTTTT.

This chain connects TRBV5-1 to TRBJ2-4, with TRBD1 identical over 10 bases. From germline, CDR1 is SGHRS and CDR2 YFSETQ. This CDR3 contains 16 residues. V was clipped by 2 bases and J by 5 bases; unmatched bases: 7. The CDR3 loop is CASSFLSGQGENIQYF. CDR3 nucleotides: TGCGCCAGCAGCTTCTTATCTGGACAGGGGGAAAACATTCAGTACTTC.

The chain is built from TRBV20-1 and TRBJ2-7, with no clear D. Deletions cut 3 bases from V and 6 bases from J, with 15 bases between. This CDR3 is built from 13 residues. From germline, CDR1 is DFQATT and CDR2 SNEGSKA (reference sequence). The CDR3: CSASTERSTEQYF. CDR3 nucleotides: TGCAGTGCTAGTACCGAGAGGTCTACCGAGCAGTACTTC.